Reported below is one TCR beta chain. This record comes from a study of shared clonotypes between healthy human individuals. The repertoire was sequenced with immunoSEQ multiplex PCR; TCRdb's copy has only in-frame clones and lacks some. The sample contains fewer than 3 million clones, 92% of which appear only once. The CDR3 spans 14 residues. Trimming removed 4 bases from V and 10 bases from J; junction bases left unmatched: 7. Germline V gene data show CDR1 as MNHNS and CDR2 as SASEGT. Sequenced sample: naive CD4+ T cells from PBMCs. Regarding subset: CD45RA+ positively selected. The gene calls are TRBV6-1 and TRBJ1-6; 7 bases match TRBD1. This clonotype originated in a man aged 18 to 30 in good health. Some clones in this sample may be carry-over from other donors' samples. CDR3 residues: CASSVQGPTSPLHF. CDR3 DNA sequence: TGTGCCAGCAGTGTACAGGGGCCCACCTCACCCCTCCACTTT.